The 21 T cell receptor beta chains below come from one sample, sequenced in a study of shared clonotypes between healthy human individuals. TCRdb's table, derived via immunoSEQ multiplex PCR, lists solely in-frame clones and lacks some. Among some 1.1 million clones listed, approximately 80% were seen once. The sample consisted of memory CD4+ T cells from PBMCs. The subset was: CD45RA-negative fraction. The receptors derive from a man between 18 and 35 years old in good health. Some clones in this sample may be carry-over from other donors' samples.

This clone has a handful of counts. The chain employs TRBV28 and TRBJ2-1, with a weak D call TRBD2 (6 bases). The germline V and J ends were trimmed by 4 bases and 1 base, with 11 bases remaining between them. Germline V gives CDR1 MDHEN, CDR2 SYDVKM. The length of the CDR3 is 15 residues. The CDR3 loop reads CASSSAGTSYNEQFF. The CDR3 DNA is TGTGCCAGCAGTTCCGCCGGGACTTCCTACAATGAGCAGTTCTTC.

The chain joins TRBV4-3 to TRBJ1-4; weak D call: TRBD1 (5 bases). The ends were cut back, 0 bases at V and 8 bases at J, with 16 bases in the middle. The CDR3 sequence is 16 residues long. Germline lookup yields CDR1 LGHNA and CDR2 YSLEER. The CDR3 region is CASSQDPGRLGEKLFF. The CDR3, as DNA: TGCGCCAGCAGCCAAGATCCAGGGCGGTTGGGGGAAAAACTGTTTTTT.

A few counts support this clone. The CDR3, as DNA: TGTGCCAGCTCACCAGCCCAGGGCGGTTCCTACGAGCAGTACTTC. It is translated as CASSPAQGGSYEQYF. The chain combines TRBV18 with TRBJ2-5, with D tentatively TRBD1 (5 bases). TRBJ2-7 explains the end of the DNA better; the J call may be wrong. This CDR3 spans 15 amino acids. Germline V gene sequence: CDR1 KGHSH, CDR2 LQKENI.

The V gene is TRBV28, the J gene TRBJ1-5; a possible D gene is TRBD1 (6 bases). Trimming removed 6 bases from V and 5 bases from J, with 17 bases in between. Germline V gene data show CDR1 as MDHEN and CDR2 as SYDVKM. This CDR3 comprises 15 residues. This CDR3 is CASRNRDIVYQPQHF. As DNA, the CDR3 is TGTGCCAGCAGAAACCGGGACATAGTTTATCAGCCCCAGCATTTT. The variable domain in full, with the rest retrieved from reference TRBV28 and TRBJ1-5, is DVKVTQSSRYLVKRTGEKVFLECVQDMDHENMFWYRQDPGLGLRLIYFSYDVKMKEKGDIPEGYSVSREKKERFSLILESASTNQTSMYLCASRNRDIVYQPQHFGDGTRLSIL.

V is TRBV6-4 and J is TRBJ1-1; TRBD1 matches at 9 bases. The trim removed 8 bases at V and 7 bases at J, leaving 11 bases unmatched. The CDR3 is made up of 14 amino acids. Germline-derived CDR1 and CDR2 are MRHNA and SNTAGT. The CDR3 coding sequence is TGTGCCAGCCGTCGGGACAGGGTATCCGTTGAAGCTTTCTTT. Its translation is CASRRDRVSVEAFF.

For the CDR3, the DNA is TGTGCCAGCAGCTTAGCGGGGGTAGCCTACGAGCAGTACTTC. Residues: CASSLAGVAYEQYF. This chain connects TRBV7-9 to TRBJ2-7, with D perhaps TRBD1 or TRBD2 (5 bases each). The CDR3 is made up of 14 amino acids. Germline lookup yields CDR1 SEHNR and CDR2 FQNEAQ (reference sequence). V shed 0 bases and J shed 2 bases, with 8 bases lying between them.

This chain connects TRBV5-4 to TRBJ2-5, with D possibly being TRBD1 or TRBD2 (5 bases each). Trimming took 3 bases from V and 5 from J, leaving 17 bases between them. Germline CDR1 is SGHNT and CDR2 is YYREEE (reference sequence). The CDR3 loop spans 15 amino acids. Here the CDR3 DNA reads TGTGCCAGCAGCTCCCGCGTGGGGGAGCGCGAGACCCAGTACTTC. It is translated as CASSSRVGERETQYF.

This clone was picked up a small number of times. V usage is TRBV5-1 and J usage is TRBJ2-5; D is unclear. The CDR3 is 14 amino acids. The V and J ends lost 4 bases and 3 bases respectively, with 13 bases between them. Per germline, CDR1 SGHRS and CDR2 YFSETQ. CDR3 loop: CASSGGTIKETQYF. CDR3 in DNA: TGCGCCAGCAGCGGTGGTACGATCAAAGAGACCCAGTACTTC.

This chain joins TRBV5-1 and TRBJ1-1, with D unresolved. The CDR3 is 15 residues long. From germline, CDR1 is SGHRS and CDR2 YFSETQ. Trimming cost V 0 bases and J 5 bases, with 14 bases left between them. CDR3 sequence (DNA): TGCGCCAGCAGCTTGGTGGCCGCGGGAAGGACTGAAGCTTTCTTT. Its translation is CASSLVAAGRTEAFF.

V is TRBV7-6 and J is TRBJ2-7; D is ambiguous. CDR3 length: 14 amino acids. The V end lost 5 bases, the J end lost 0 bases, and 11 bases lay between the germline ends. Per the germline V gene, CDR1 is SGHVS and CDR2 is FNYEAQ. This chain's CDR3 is CASSPETTSYEQYF. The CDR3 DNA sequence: TGTGCCAGCAGCCCGGAGACAACCTCCTACGAGCAGTACTTC.

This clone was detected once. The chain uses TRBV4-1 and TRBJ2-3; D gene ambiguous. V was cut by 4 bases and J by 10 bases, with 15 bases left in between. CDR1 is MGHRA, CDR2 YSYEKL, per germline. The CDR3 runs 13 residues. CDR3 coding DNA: TGCGCCAGCAGCCTCCCGGCCCTACCTGCGCAGTATTTT. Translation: CASSLPALPAQYF.

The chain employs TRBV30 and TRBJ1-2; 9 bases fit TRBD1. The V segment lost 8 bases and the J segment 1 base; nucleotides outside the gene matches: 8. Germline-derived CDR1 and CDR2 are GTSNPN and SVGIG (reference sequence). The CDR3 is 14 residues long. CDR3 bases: TGTGCCAGACAACAGGGGGCGAATAACTATGGCTACACCTTC. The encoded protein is CARQQGANNYGYTF.

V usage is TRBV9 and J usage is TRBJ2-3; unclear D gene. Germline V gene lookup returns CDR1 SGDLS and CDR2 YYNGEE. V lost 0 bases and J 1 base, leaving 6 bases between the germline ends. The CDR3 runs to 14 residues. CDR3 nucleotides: TGTGCCAGCAGCGTAGGTCTTCGCACAGATACGCAGTATTTT. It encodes CASSVGLRTDTQYF.

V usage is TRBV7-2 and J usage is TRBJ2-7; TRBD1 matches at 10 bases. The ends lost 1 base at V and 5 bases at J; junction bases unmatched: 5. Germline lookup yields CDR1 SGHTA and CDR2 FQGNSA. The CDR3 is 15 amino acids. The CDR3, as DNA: TGTGCCAGCAGCTTAGGGACAGGGGGGTTCGACGAGCAGTACTTC. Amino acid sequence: CASSLGTGGFDEQYF.

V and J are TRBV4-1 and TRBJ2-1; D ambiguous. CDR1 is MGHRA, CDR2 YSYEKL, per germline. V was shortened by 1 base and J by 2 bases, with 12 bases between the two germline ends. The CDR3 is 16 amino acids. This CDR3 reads CASSQVRYGAYNEQFF. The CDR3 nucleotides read TGCGCCAGCAGCCAAGTACGGTACGGCGCCTACAATGAGCAGTTCTTC.

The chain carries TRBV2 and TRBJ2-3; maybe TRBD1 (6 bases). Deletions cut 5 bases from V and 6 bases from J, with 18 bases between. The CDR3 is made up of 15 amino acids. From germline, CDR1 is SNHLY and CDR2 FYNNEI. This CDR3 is CASSPDRQEVDTQYF. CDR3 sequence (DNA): TGTGCCAGCAGTCCCGACAGGCAAGAGGTGGATACGCAGTATTTT.

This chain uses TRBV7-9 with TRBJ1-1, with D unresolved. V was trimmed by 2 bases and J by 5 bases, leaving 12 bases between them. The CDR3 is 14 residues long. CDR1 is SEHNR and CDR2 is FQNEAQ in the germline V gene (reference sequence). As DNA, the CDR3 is TGTGCCAGCAGCTTACAGAGGGTGGGTACTGAAGCTTTCTTT. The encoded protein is CASSLQRVGTEAFF. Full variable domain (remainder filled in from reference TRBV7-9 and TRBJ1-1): DTGVSQNPRHKITKRGQNVTFRCDPISEHNRLYWYRQTLGQGPEFLTYFQNEAQLEKSRLLSDRFSAERPKGSFSTLEIQRTEQGDSAMYLCASSLQRVGTEAFFGQGTRLTVV.

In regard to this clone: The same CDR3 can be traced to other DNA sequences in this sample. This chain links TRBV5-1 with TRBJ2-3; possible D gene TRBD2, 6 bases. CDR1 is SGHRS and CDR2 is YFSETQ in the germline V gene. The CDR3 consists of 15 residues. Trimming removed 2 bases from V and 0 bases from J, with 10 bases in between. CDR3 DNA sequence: TGCGCCAGCAGCTTCGGCGGGGCTAGCACAGATACGCAGTATTTT. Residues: CASSFGGASTDTQYF.

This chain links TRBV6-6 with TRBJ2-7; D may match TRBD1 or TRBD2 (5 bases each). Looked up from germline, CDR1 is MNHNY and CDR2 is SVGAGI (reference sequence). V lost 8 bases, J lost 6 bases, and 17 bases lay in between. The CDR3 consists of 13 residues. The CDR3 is CASSPTAGSEQYF. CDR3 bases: TGTGCCAGCTCCCCCACGGCAGGGAGCGAGCAGTACTTC.

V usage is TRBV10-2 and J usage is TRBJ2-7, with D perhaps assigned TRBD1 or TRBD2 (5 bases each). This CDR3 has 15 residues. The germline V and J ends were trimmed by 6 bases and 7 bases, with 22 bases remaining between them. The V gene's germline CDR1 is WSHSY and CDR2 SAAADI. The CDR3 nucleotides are TGCGCCAGCAGACCCCCTTCCGCGGGCTGGGGGGAGCAGTACTTC. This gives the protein CASRPPSAGWGEQYF.

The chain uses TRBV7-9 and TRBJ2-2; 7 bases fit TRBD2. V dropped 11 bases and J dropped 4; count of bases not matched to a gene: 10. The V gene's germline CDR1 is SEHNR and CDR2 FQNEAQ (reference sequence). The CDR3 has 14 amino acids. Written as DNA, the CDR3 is TGTGCCGGGGACTATTTGAGGGGCACCGGGGAGCTGTTTTTT. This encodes CAGDYLRGTGELFF.